Shown below are 26 T cell receptor beta chains from a single sample sequenced in a study of blood T cells in healthy people across ages. A second PCR, run for roughly 7 to 12 cycles, used a sample-barcoded 5' primer plus a J-beta primer mix. TCRdb re-called the 5' RACE reads through MiXCR, storing one row per CDR3 protein. The table includes roughly 1.5 million distinct CDR3 sequences, 40% to 45% detected once. The sample taken for sequencing was blood. Every receptor here comes from a woman under 30 in good health.

The gene calls are TRBV6-5 and TRBJ2-2; 11 positions agree with TRBD1. After removal of 6 bases from V and 3 bases from J, the junction contained 3 bases not matched to a gene. CDR3 size: 15 residues. Per germline, CDR1 MNHEY and CDR2 SVGAGI. This chain's CDR3 is CASRQDRGHTGELFF. CDR3 nucleotide sequence: TGTGCCAGCAGGCAGGACAGGGGGCACACCGGGGAGCTGTTTTTT.

The chain uses TRBV2 and TRBJ2-4; D possibly matches TRBD1 or TRBD2 (5 bases each). The CDR3 length is 11 residues. V was shortened by 8 bases and J by 13 bases, with 15 bases between the two germline ends. Germline CDR1 is SNHLY and CDR2 is FYNNEI. The CDR3 here is CASSAEGEQYF. CDR3 coding DNA: TGTGCCAGCTCTGCGGAAGGGGAGCAGTACTTC.

This clonotype was observed a handful of times. The rearrangement uses TRBV7-9 and TRBJ2-5, with D tentatively TRBD1 (5 bases). The CDR3 loop spans 14 amino acids. Germline V gene lookup returns CDR1 SEHNR and CDR2 FQNEAQ (reference sequence). V shed 5 bases and J shed 4 bases, with 14 bases lying between them. The CDR3 loop is CASSQLGTGETQYF. The CDR3 region has the DNA TGTGCCAGCAGCCAATTGGGTACAGGAGAGACCCAGTACTTC.

The rearrangement links TRBV4-1 to TRBJ2-7; D gene ambiguous. Germline V lookup: CDR1 MGHRA, CDR2 YSYEKL. This CDR3 region has 14 residues. V was shortened by 4 bases and J by 3 bases, with 13 bases between the two germline ends. CDR3 coding DNA: TGCGCCAGCAGCCTCAGACCGCCAGACTACGAGCAGTACTTC. It specifies CASSLRPPDYEQYF.

This clonotype appeared a few times. The rearrangement joins TRBV27 to TRBJ2-5, with a weak D call TRBD1 (6 bases). The CDR3 runs 15 residues. Between the trimmed V and J ends, which lost 5 bases and 1 base, there was a span of 14 bases. The germline CDR1 and CDR2 sequences are MNHEY and SMNVEV (reference sequence). CDR3 coding DNA: TGTGCCAGCAGTCCCCGGACAGAGATCCAAGAGACCCAGTACTTC. Encoded protein: CASSPRTEIQETQYF.

The chain links TRBV20-1 to TRBJ2-4; D perhaps matches TRBD2 (6 bases). The CDR3 loop spans 13 amino acids. CDR1 is DFQATT and CDR2 is SNEGSKA in the germline V gene (reference sequence). Trimming removed 3 bases from V and 3 bases from J, with 9 bases in between. CDR3 in amino acids: CSASGGYKNIQYF. CDR3 in DNA: TGCAGTGCTAGCGGGGGATACAAAAACATTCAGTACTTC.

This rearrangement joins TRBV25-1 to TRBJ2-1; D possibly corresponds to TRBD1 (5 bases). V gave up 7 bases and J gave up 1 base, with 8 bases separating them. CDR1 MGHDK and CDR2 SYGVNS come from the germline V gene. The CDR3 length is 13 residues. Here the CDR3 reads CASKDRSYNEQFF. The CDR3, as DNA: TGTGCCAGCAAAGACAGATCCTACAATGAGCAGTTCTTC.

This clonotype came up a few times. The rearrangement joins TRBV20-1 to TRBJ2-1; 9 bases fit TRBD1. Germline V gene data show CDR1 as DFQATT and CDR2 as SNEGSKA (reference sequence). This CDR3 is built from 13 residues. V lost 4 bases and J lost 6; bases outside the gene matches: 4. CDR3: CSANPGQGNEQFF. CDR3 in DNA: TGCAGTGCTAATCCGGGACAGGGCAATGAGCAGTTCTTC.

This clonotype came up a few times. V usage is TRBV10-3 and J usage is TRBJ1-2; D is perhaps TRBD1 (5 bases). Germline CDR1 is ENHRY and CDR2 is SYGVKD. V dropped 2 bases and J dropped 2 bases, with 12 bases sitting between them. CDR3 length: 15 amino acids. The CDR3 coding sequence is TGTGCCATCAGTGAGCCAGAGACAGAGAACTATGGCTACACCTTC. It yields the protein CAISEPETENYGYTF.

This clonotype was recorded many times. The junction departs from germline at one end; a sequencing error may be responsible. The J gene is TRBJ2-5, the V gene TRBV5-1, with TRBD2 matching over 8 bases. This CDR3 has 15 residues. Germline V gene data show CDR1 as SGHRS and CDR2 as YFSETQ. The CDR3 region has the DNA TGTGCCAGCAGTTTTCTGGCGGGAGGCCAAGAGACCCAGTACTTC. The encoded protein is CASSFLAGGQETQYF.

This clonotype occurred a few times. The CDR3 here is CASTESRRAQPQHF. CDR3 nucleotides: TGTGCCAGCACCGAATCACGCAGGGCTCAGCCCCAGCATTTT. The chain links TRBV6-1 to TRBJ1-5, with TRBD1 as a possible D gene (5 bases). Trimming stripped 7 bases from V and 6 bases from J, with 16 bases between. This CDR3 region has 14 residues. The germline V gene encodes CDR1 MNHNS and CDR2 SASEGT.

The J gene is TRBJ2-1, the V gene TRBV6-4; the D gene is possibly TRBD2 (6 bases). CDR3 length: 17 residues. The ends were cut back, 4 bases at V and 6 bases at J, with 22 bases in the middle. Germline loops: CDR1 MRHNA, CDR2 SNTAGT. DNA for the CDR3: TGTGCCAGCAGTGTTCTGGCGGGAAGGGGTACGATCAATGAGCAGTTCTTC. Translating it yields CASSVLAGRGTINEQFF.

This clonotype was picked up a small number of times. The rearrangement uses TRBV6-2 or TRBV6-3 and TRBJ1-5, with TRBD1 matching 7 bases. Germline V gene sequence: CDR1 MNHEY, CDR2 SVGEGT. V shed 5 bases, J shed 8 bases, and the junction held 15 bases outside the gene matches. CDR3 length equals 16 residues. In nucleotides, the CDR3 is TGTGCCAGCAGTGCAGGGGGGTATCTCCGCCGGGAGCCCCAGCATTTT. Protein sequence: CASSAGGYLRREPQHF.

This clonotype was seen only a few times. The chain recombines TRBV7-9 with TRBJ2-1, with 8 bases aligning to TRBD2. The CDR3 extends over 19 amino acids. V shed 7 bases and J 3 bases; nucleotides not matched to a gene: 20. Germline CDR1 is SEHNR and CDR2 is FQNEAQ (reference sequence). The chain's CDR3 is CASKIKDIFRGGSYNEQFF. The CDR3 DNA follows: TGTGCCAGCAAAATAAAGGATATTTTTCGGGGGGGAAGCTACAATGAGCAGTTCTTC.

Turning to this clonotype: Possible read error: a much larger clone is one base away. The CDR3 sequence is CASSLAGLAADTQYF. CDR3 in DNA: TGTGCCAGCAGCTTAGCGGGACTAGCAGCAGATACGCAGTATTTT. The gene calls are TRBV7-2 and TRBJ2-3; 9 bases match TRBD2. V gave up 0 bases and J gave up 4 bases; unmatched junction bases: 2. The CDR3 consists of 15 residues. The germline CDR1 and CDR2 sequences are SGHTA and FQGNSA.

The J gene is TRBJ2-1, the V gene TRBV6-1; D gene unclear. The CDR3 loop spans 11 amino acids. Germline V lookup: CDR1 MNHNS, CDR2 SASEGT. Trimming shortened V by 10 bases and J by 8 bases, and 12 bases separated the two germline ends. The chain's CDR3 is CATDTIYEQFF. CDR3 sequence (DNA): TGTGCCACCGACACGATTTATGAGCAGTTCTTC.

In its sample, this clonotype was seen a few times. The chain has TRBV5-1 and TRBJ2-1; D tentatively fits TRBD1 or TRBD2 (7 bases each). Germline V lookup: CDR1 SGHRS, CDR2 YFSETQ. V lost 2 bases, J lost 9 bases, and 21 bases lay in between. CDR3 size: 16 residues. CDR3 nucleotides: TGCGCCAGCAGCTTAACGACAGGGACCACGGGAGGTGAGCAGTTCTTC. Translated, it gives CASSLTTGTTGGEQFF.

The chain couples TRBV6-5 to TRBJ2-7; tentative D call: TRBD1 (5 bases). Germline assignment: CDR1 MNHEY and CDR2 SVGAGI. The CDR3 runs 14 residues. V was cut by 0 bases and J by 3 bases, with 9 bases left in between. The CDR3 loop reads CASSYSGLNYEQYF. DNA for the CDR3: TGTGCCAGCAGTTACTCGGGGCTAAACTACGAGCAGTACTTC.

This clonotype showed up just a few times. The V call is TRBV6-6, the J call TRBJ1-1, with 10 nucleotides matching TRBD1. This CDR3 region has 13 residues. Trimming removed 6 bases from V and 4 bases from J; junction bases left unmatched: 2. Germline values: CDR1 MNHNY, CDR2 SVGAGI (reference sequence). The CDR3 is CASRDRGFTEAFF. In DNA form, the CDR3 reads TGTGCCAGCAGGGACAGGGGGTTCACTGAAGCTTTCTTT.

Only a few counts were recorded for this clonotype. V gene TRBV12-3 or TRBV12-4 combines with J gene TRBJ2-3, with D possibly TRBD2 on 5 matching bases. V lost 7 bases and J lost 5, with 13 bases in between. The CDR3 sequence is 13 residues long. Written as DNA, the CDR3 is TGTGCCAGCAAGGGCAATGAGGGAGATACGCAGTATTTT. Its translation: CASKGNEGDTQYF.

The V and J genes are TRBV30 and TRBJ1-4, with TRBD1 matching 7 bases. V shed 6 bases and J 3 bases; nucleotides not matched to a gene: 7. This CDR3 is built from 14 residues. In germline, CDR1 is GTSNPN, CDR2 SVGIG (reference sequence). The CDR3 bases are TGTGCCTGTCGGGACAGCGGATCTAATGAAAAACTGTTTTTT. Its protein is CACRDSGSNEKLFF.

V gene TRBV4-1 combines with J gene TRBJ1-1; tentatively, D is TRBD1 (6 bases). CDR1 is MGHRA and CDR2 is YSYEKL in the germline V gene. The V and J ends lost 0 bases and 2 bases respectively, with 10 bases between them. The CDR3 totals 15 residues. The CDR3 DNA reads as TGCGCCAGCAGCCAAGAACCCAGGGGAAACACTGAAGCTTTCTTT. Protein: CASSQEPRGNTEAFF.

The chain has TRBV29-1 and TRBJ2-3; 12 bases match TRBD1. Germline CDR1 SQVTM, CDR2 ANQGSEA. The CDR3 is made up of 14 amino acids. The junction had 8 bases not matched to a gene; V was cut back by 7 bases and J by 6 bases. The CDR3 loop is CSGTGTGGSDTQYF. As DNA, the CDR3 is TGCAGCGGTACTGGGACAGGGGGCTCGGATACGCAGTATTTT.

The sample holds a few counts of this clonotype. The CDR3 loop reads CASSGLDSNSPLHF. The CDR3 DNA reads TGTGCCAGCAGTGGGCTCGATTCTAATTCACCCCTCCACTTT. The chain has TRBV25-1 and TRBJ1-6; no reliable D call. The CDR3 extends over 14 amino acids. CDR1 is MGHDK and CDR2 is SYGVNS in the germline V gene. V was shortened by 4 bases and J by 6 bases, with 10 bases between the two germline ends.

This clonotype was seen only a few times. The rearrangement uses TRBV7-2 and TRBJ2-7, with 12 bases that match TRBD2. The CDR3 extends over 16 amino acids. Germline V gene lookup returns CDR1 SGHTA and CDR2 FQGNSA. V lost 5 bases to trimming and J lost 0 bases; unmatched junction nucleotides: 5. CDR3 residues: CASSPGLAGISYEQYF. As DNA, the CDR3 is TGTGCCAGCAGCCCAGGACTAGCGGGAATCTCCTACGAGCAGTACTTC.

This clonotype has only a few counts. The chain employs TRBV27 and TRBJ2-1; tentative D call: TRBD2 (6 bases). The CDR3 is 15 amino acids. Deletions cut 5 bases from V and 2 bases from J, with 13 bases between. The germline CDR1 and CDR2 sequences are MNHEY and SMNVEV (reference sequence). The CDR3 is CASSHRGGAYNEQFF. CDR3 DNA sequence: TGTGCCAGCAGTCATCGGGGCGGGGCCTACAATGAGCAGTTCTTC.